The rows below give T cell receptor beta chains drawn from one sample of a study of blood T cell repertoires in COVID-19. The data were produced by immunoSEQ multiplex PCR, yet TCRdb's version contains in-frame clones alone and is incomplete. The sample records about 59,000 clones, more than 60% being singletons. Sample: peripheral blood. These receptors originate from a woman between 70 and 85 years old with acute or convalescent COVID-19. Each CDR3 is given without its conserved first and last residue. The order of the fields is J gene, D gene, V gene, CDR3 protein. A D gene is named only where the DNA matches it firmly.

J gene: TRBJ2-2
D gene: .
V gene: TRBV3-1/TRBV3-2
CDR3 protein: ASSYTGELF

J gene: TRBJ2-1
D gene: .
V gene: TRBV20-1
CDR3 protein: SARGDYEQF

J gene: TRBJ2-1
D gene: TRBD2
V gene: TRBV19
CDR3 protein: ASTQSGGAYNEQF

J gene: TRBJ2-3
D gene: TRBD2
V gene: TRBV5-4
CDR3 protein: ASSLDLAGGPWDTDTQY

J gene: TRBJ1-1
D gene: .
V gene: TRBV29-1
CDR3 protein: SVEDTQGGIEAF

J gene: TRBJ1-2
D gene: .
V gene: TRBV29-1
CDR3 protein: SVIRANYGYT

J gene: TRBJ1-2
D gene: TRBD1
V gene: TRBV3-1/TRBV3-2
CDR3 protein: ATASRGLSGYT

J gene: TRBJ1-5
D gene: .
V gene: TRBV6-6
CDR3 protein: ASRLDQSGQPQH

J gene: TRBJ2-2
D gene: TRBD1
V gene: TRBV5-1
CDR3 protein: ASGTGENTGELF

J gene: TRBJ2-7
D gene: TRBD1
V gene: TRBV7-8
CDR3 protein: ASSPRGDRRNEQY

J gene: TRBJ2-5
D gene: .
V gene: TRBV5-1
CDR3 protein: ASSILDSGAQY

J gene: TRBJ2-3
D gene: TRBD2
V gene: TRBV4-2
CDR3 protein: ASSQDWGLAGGDTQY

J gene: TRBJ1-1
D gene: TRBD1
V gene: TRBV10-2
CDR3 protein: ASGTGGANTEAF

J gene: TRBJ1-6
D gene: .
V gene: TRBV18
CDR3 protein: ASSRPGVNSPLH

J gene: TRBJ2-2
D gene: .
V gene: TRBV9
CDR3 protein: ASSGSFIGELF

J gene: TRBJ2-7
D gene: TRBD1
V gene: TRBV13
CDR3 protein: ASSLGQGVDEQY

J gene: TRBJ2-5
D gene: TRBD1
V gene: TRBV18
CDR3 protein: ASSPRQGQETQY

J gene: TRBJ2-5
D gene: .
V gene: TRBV4-2
CDR3 protein: ASSQDSLGVETQY